These 10 T cell receptor beta chains were sequenced from one sample in a study of blood T cell repertoires in COVID-19. Here immunoSEQ multiplex PCR was the method, and the copy in TCRdb shows in-frame clones only, minus some. Among approximately 89,000 clones listed, approximately 81% were seen once. The source material was peripheral blood. These receptors originate from a woman in her seventies with acute or convalescent COVID-19.

The chain couples TRBV9 to TRBJ2-5; TRBD2 aligns across 7 bases. With V trimmed by 0 bases and J by 5 bases, 7 bases remained unmatched. The CDR3 runs to 15 residues. Germline loops: CDR1 SGDLS, CDR2 YYNGEE. The CDR3 spells CASSVAGGVEETQYF. The CDR3 DNA is TGTGCCAGCAGCGTAGCTGGGGGGGTTGAGGAGACCCAGTACTTC.

The chain couples TRBV6-5 to TRBJ2-7; 12 bases are a match to TRBD2. CDR1 MNHEY and CDR2 SVGAGI come from the germline V gene. The junction had 3 bases not matched to a gene; V was cut back by 7 bases and J by 2 bases. The CDR3 totals 14 residues. The CDR3, as DNA: TGTGCCAGCACTCCTAGCGGGGGGGCCTACGAGCAGTACGTC. Protein: CASTPSGGAYEQYV.

The rearrangement uses TRBV18 and TRBJ2-7; D is possibly TRBD2 (5 bases). Germline CDR1 is KGHSH and CDR2 is LQKENI. V lost 2 bases, J lost 9 bases, and 17 bases lay in between. This CDR3 is 14 amino acids long. CDR3 DNA: TGTGCCAGCTCACCATCGTCACTAGAGTCGGGGCAGTACGTC. Protein product: CASSPSSLESGQYV.

The chain is built from TRBV5-3 and TRBJ2-3; 8 positions match TRBD2. TRBV5-3 is reported as an ORF; its role is uncertain. V was clipped by 3 bases and J by 1 base; unmatched bases: 16. The CDR3 length is 19 residues. The CDR3 DNA sequence: TGTGCCAGAAGCTCCCCATACTTTGCGGGAGGAGGAGGCACAGATACGCAGTATTTT. This encodes CARSSPYFAGGGGTDTQYF.

This chain uses TRBV30 with TRBJ2-3, with 8 nucleotides matching TRBD2. There are 15 residues in the CDR3. V gave up 6 bases and J gave up 2 bases; unmatched junction bases: 10. CDR1 and CDR2 (germline): GTSNPN, SVGIG (reference sequence). The CDR3 DNA reads as TGTGCCTGCCGGCGGGACGGGAGGGTCACAGATACGCAGTATTTT. Translating it yields CACRRDGRVTDTQYF.

This sequence joins TRBV5-1 and TRBJ2-7; tentatively, D is TRBD1 (6 bases). The length of the CDR3 is 13 residues. Trimming left V 4 bases short and J 4 bases short, with 12 bases between. CDR1 SGHRS and CDR2 YFSETQ come from the germline V gene. The CDR3 nucleotides read TGCGCCAGCAGCCTGGACAGTCTTTACGAGCAGTACGTC. Translating gives CASSLDSLYEQYV.

This rearrangement joins TRBV6-2 or TRBV6-3 to TRBJ2-1; 7 nucleotides match TRBD2. Per germline, CDR1 MNHEY and CDR2 SVGEGT. Losses at the gene ends were 0 bases for V and 0 bases for J; bases not matched to a gene: 8. The CDR3 has 18 residues. The CDR3 DNA reads TGTGCCAGCAGTTACTCGATGGTAGGCGGGAGCTCCTACAATGAGCAGTTCTTC. Translating gives CASSYSMVGGSSYNEQFF.

V and J are TRBV11-2 and TRBJ1-4, with TRBD1 matching 8 bases. V lost 5 bases to trimming and J lost 3 bases; unmatched junction nucleotides: 17. Germline CDR1 SGHAT, CDR2 FQNNGV. The CDR3 loop spans 19 amino acids. DNA of the CDR3: TGTGCCAGCAGCCTATGGACAGGGTCGGGCCGGGGCCCTAATGAAAAACTGTTTTTT. Its translation: CASSLWTGSGRGPNEKLFF. The full variable domain, with the rest looked up from reference TRBV11-2 and TRBJ1-4, is EAGVAQSPRYKIIEKRQSVAFWCNPISGHATLYWYQQILGQGPKLLIQFQNNGVVDDSQLPKDRFSAERLKGVDSTLKIQPAKLEDSAVYLCASSLWTGSGRGPNEKLFFGSGTQLSVL.

This clone has a single count. V is TRBV6-4 and J is TRBJ2-3; 9 bases are a match to TRBD2. Trimming took 4 bases from V and 5 from J; bases not matched to a gene: 4. The CDR3 consists of 14 residues. In germline, CDR1 is MRHNA, CDR2 SNTAGT. CDR3: CASSAAGGIDTQYF. In DNA, the CDR3 is TGTGCCAGCAGTGCCGCGGGAGGGATAGATACGCAGTATTTT.

This clone has just a few counts. The rearrangement joins TRBV19 to TRBJ1-2; 8 bases fit TRBD1. CDR1 and CDR2 (germline): LNHDA, SQIVND (reference sequence). V dropped 8 bases and J dropped 3; count of bases not matched to a gene: 2. The CDR3 is 12 amino acids. The CDR3 reads CASSGGYYGYTF. CDR3 in DNA: TGTGCCAGTTCAGGGGGCTACTATGGCTACACCTTC.